This is a list of T cell receptor beta chains from one sample in a study of T cell changes during pregnancy in multiple sclerosis. Sequenced by immunoSEQ multiplex PCR; TCRdb stores in-frame clones only, minus some. The profile covers roughly 40,000 clones, with more than 80% appearing a single time and approximately 0.44% taken by the ten largest. This specimen consisted of CD4+ T cells from peripheral blood mononuclear cells, obtained in the third trimester of pregnancy. All receptors come from a female donor with multiple sclerosis, enrolled in a pregnancy study. Both conserved end residues are part of each CDR3. Rows give clone size only sometimes, using once, few, many, or a class for an expanded clone.

V	size	length	CDR3
TRBV5-1	NA	16	CASSSEQGLDKNIQYF
TRBV19	NA	14	CASRPGQGSDTQYF
TRBV18	NA	15	CASSPTSRGTGELFF
TRBV7-2	NA	14	CASSSALTNYGYTF
TRBV7-2	NA	15	CASSLAGQGVDEQFF
TRBV7-3	NA	19	CASSPRPSGSPLTYNEQFF
TRBV28	NA	12	CASSYSSGSYNF
TRBV6-1	NA	13	CASSDRGVYGYTF
TRBV7-9	NA	18	CASSSPGLAGGDSYEQYF
TRBV18	NA	17	CASSPLGGGPSSYEQYF
TRBV27	once	13	CASSLGQGDTIYF
TRBV11-2	NA	17	CASSLAPTALAKNIQYF
TRBV11-3	NA	18	CASSFGLAGADYQETQYF
TRBV15	NA	14	CATSPAQGRGEQFF
TRBV30	NA	16	CAWMPTDGLGSSPLHF
TRBV27	NA	17	CASSLTGTSGRAYEQYF
TRBV5-4	NA	15	CASSLSGAGVYEQYF
TRBV19	NA	13	CASTLTRGGELFF
TRBV5-4	once	17	CASSSGLAGGGSGELFF
TRBV7-9	NA	16	CASSERKVNRAGEQYF
TRBV5-1	few	13	CASSLADKDEQYF
TRBV5-5	NA	16	CASSLRAGGGTDTQYF
TRBV9	NA	14	CASSVAGGSGGYTF
TRBV5-1	NA	14	CASSLGTAIYEQYF
TRBV7-9	NA	15	CASSFRTGANYEQYF
TRBV7-7	NA	15	CASSPTGGKFDEQFF
TRBV4-1	NA	17	CASSQPGTSGRIWGQFF
TRBV13	NA	15	CASSLGPGRNEKLFF
TRBV28	once	15	CASSSPGTAQETQYF
TRBV7-2	NA	14	CASSPHPDSYGYTF
TRBV6-6	few	16	CASSYDRRTNTGELFF
TRBV4-2	NA	14	CASSARSFPYEQYF
TRBV7-2	once	12	CASSSPSWEQYF
TRBV2	NA	13	CASSPWTAETQYF
TRBV12-5	NA	17	CASGLVLSGRLDNEQFF
TRBV30	NA	13	CAWRRQENTEAFF
TRBV12-5	once	13	CASGLVTGTEAFF
TRBV5-6	NA	12	CASSRQYTEAFF
TRBV6-5	NA	16	CASSYGRGFMNTEAFF
TRBV14	NA	14	CASSQAGMNTEAFF
TRBV12-5	NA	14	CASGPGGPNQPQHF
TRBV11-2	NA	14	CASSLGTGVSEQYF
TRBV10-3	NA	12	CAAGQLNTEAFF
TRBV7-9	NA	17	CASSPGLAGGGADTQYF
TRBV27	NA	12	CASRRQGQALHF
TRBV2	once	12	CASTRGLWGYTF
TRBV19	NA	13	CASRIATGVKLFF
TRBV18	NA	14	CASSQNPSRYGYTF
TRBV11-2	NA	15	CASSFGGGSSYEQYF
TRBV28	NA	14	CASSFPPAGGGYTF
TRBV29-1	few	14	CSVVAGIMNTEAFF
TRBV18	NA	15	CASSPMAGMNTEAFF
TRBV5-1	NA	15	CASSLYRGTNYGYTF